A selection of T cell receptor beta chains follows, all from one sample in a study of cytomegalovirus exposure and HLA in healthy donors. Profiling relied on immunoSEQ multiplex PCR, and the TCRdb table lists in-frame clones only, not all of them. This sample lists 85,000 or so clones; its ten largest clones have approximately 1.1%. Sequenced material: PBMCs. The receptor set was obtained from a woman aged 25 to 39 in good health and CMV-seronegative. The CDR3 runs from the conserved cysteine through the conserved F or W. The D gene is left open where the match is weak.

TRBJ1-1,-,15,TRBV18,TGTGCCAGCTCACCGGAGACAGTCCGGAACACTGAAGCTTTCTTT,CASSPETVRNTEAFF
TRBJ1-4,-,14,TRBV6-1,TGTGCCAGCAGTGAAGGGCAGGAAGTTAGTAAACTGTTTTTT,CASSEGQEVSKLFF
TRBJ1-5,-,14,TRBV30,TGTGCCTGGAGTGGGACAGACCTAAATCAGCCCCAGCATTTT,CAWSGTDLNQPQHF
TRBJ2-3,-,16,TRBV4-1,TGCGCCAGCAGCCTTTTGGCCGGACTGAGCACAGATACGCAGTATTTT,CASSLLAGLSTDTQYF
TRBJ2-3,TRBD2,14,TRBV30,TGTGCCCTCAGGGCTAGCGGGGGCACAGATACGCAGTATTTT,CALRASGGTDTQYF
TRBJ1-2,-,15,TRBV9,TGTGCCAGCAGCGCGGGGACGGGGGGGAACTATGGCTACACCTTC,CASSAGTGGNYGYTF
TRBJ1-1,TRBD1,15,TRBV6-6,TGTGCCAGCAGTTACTTGGGACAGTTGAACACTGAAGCTTTCTTT,CASSYLGQLNTEAFF
TRBJ2-7,TRBD2,15,TRBV13,TGTGCCAGCAGCTTAGGTATAGCGGGGGGGCTCGAGCAGTACTTC,CASSLGIAGGLEQYF
TRBJ1-1,TRBD1,14,TRBV27,TGTGCCAGCGCCTCCGGGACAGCAAACACTGAAGCTTTCTTT,CASASGTANTEAFF
TRBJ1-1,-,13,TRBV19,TGTGCCAGCTCAGGGGTTTTGAACACTGAAGCTTTCTTT,CASSGVLNTEAFF
TRBJ1-4,-,14,TRBV4-1,TGCGCCAGCAGCCAAGAGACTGAGGCTGAAAAACTGTTTTTT,CASSQETEAEKLFF
TRBJ2-3,TRBD2,20,TRBV27,TGTGCCAGCAGTTTATACACCGGGACTAGCGGGAGGCCGCACACAGATACGCAGTATTTT,CASSLYTGTSGRPHTDTQYF
TRBJ2-5,-,13,TRBV7-6,TGTGCCAGCAGCTCGGGAACGTCAGAGACCCAGTACTTC,CASSSGTSETQYF
TRBJ2-2,TRBD1,15,TRBV5-6,TGTGCCAGCAAAGAGACAGGGGCGAACACCGGGGAGCTGTTTTTT,CASKETGANTGELFF
TRBJ1-3,-,16,TRBV6-6,TGTGCCAGCAGTTACGGCAGGGTATCCTCTGGAAACACCATATATTTT,CASSYGRVSSGNTIYF
TRBJ1-1,TRBD1,12,TRBV7-9,TGTGCCAGCCGAGACAGGGGCACTGAAGCTTTCTTT,CASRDRGTEAFF
TRBJ2-5,-,15,TRBV6-6,TGTGCCAGCAGTTTTGGGCTACTAGTTGGAGAGACCCAGTACTTC,CASSFGLLVGETQYF
TRBJ2-1,TRBD2,17,TRBV13,TGTGCCAGCAGCTTGGGGGCCCTGGGACTAGCTGACAATGAGCAGTTCTTC,CASSLGALGLADNEQFF
TRBJ2-7,-,18,TRBV5-1,TGCGCCAGCAGCGTGGGACTGTCTTCCTCCTTCCTCTCCTACGAGCAGTACTTC,CASSVGLSSSFLSYEQYF
TRBJ2-6,-,14,TRBV5-6,TGTGCCAGCAGCTCGGGGTTTGGGGCCAACGTCCTGACTTTC,CASSSGFGANVLTF
TRBJ1-1,-,13,TRBV29-1,TGCAGCGTTGAGGGCAGGGTGAACACTGAAGCTTTCTTT,CSVEGRVNTEAFF
TRBJ2-7,TRBD2,14,TRBV6-5,TGTGCCACCTCAGGAGCGGGAAGTTCCTACGAGCAGTACTTC,CATSGAGSSYEQYF
TRBJ1-1,TRBD1,15,TRBV23-1,TGCGCCAGCAGTCCTCCAAACAGGGGGGGAACTGAAGCTTTCTTT,CASSPPNRGGTEAFF
TRBJ2-5,-,13,TRBV29-1,TGCAGCGTTAACTGGAAACTAAAAGAGACCCAGTACTTC,CSVNWKLKETQYF
TRBJ2-7,TRBD1,12,TRBV29-1,TGCAGCACCCGGGACAGCTTGTACGAGCAGTACTTC,CSTRDSLYEQYF
TRBJ1-5,-,16,TRBV6-1,TGTGCCAGCAGTGAAAGGCCAGGGGATAGCAATCAGCCCCAGCATTTT,CASSERPGDSNQPQHF